These T cell receptor beta chains were read from a single sample in a study of T cell responses to AZD1222 COVID-19 vaccine. Some clones are missing from TCRdb's copy, which holds only in-frame ones; the method was immunoSEQ multiplex PCR. The sample yields around 99,000 clones, 91% seen once. This specimen consisted of peripheral blood, obtained 28 days after the second AZD1222 dose. Source of these receptors: an adult who received the AZD1222 COVID-19 vaccine. Each CDR3 is given with its conserved first and last residue. D genes are given only for firm matches. Not all rows give a size; the values are once, few, many and, for expanded clones, a class.

V	D	J	size	CDR3
TRBV14	NA	TRBJ1-1	NA	CASSRMMNTEAFF
TRBV15	NA	TRBJ1-4	NA	CATSRDVTEEKLFF
TRBV5-1	NA	TRBJ2-1	once	CASSLAGGDYNEQFF
TRBV24-1	NA	TRBJ2-5	once	CATSVGRGQVSFGTGATQYF
TRBV19	NA	TRBJ1-5	NA	CASSIVDQPQHF
TRBV4-1	NA	TRBJ2-5	NA	CASSQDGVGGETQYF
TRBV30	TRBD1	TRBJ1-5	NA	CAWSLGQGNQPQHF
TRBV15	NA	TRBJ1-4	NA	CATSRGGNNEKLFF
TRBV5-6	NA	TRBJ1-5	NA	CASSLSNQPQHF
TRBV10-3	TRBD2	TRBJ2-1	NA	CAISELQGLAGDNEQFF
TRBV19	TRBD1	TRBJ2-1	NA	CASNYRDRVHEQFF
TRBV5-1	TRBD2	TRBJ2-6	NA	CASTHGEGLWDGANVLTF
TRBV3-1/TRBV3-2	TRBD2	TRBJ2-3	NA	CASSQGLAGGRADTQYF
TRBV5-1	TRBD2	TRBJ2-1	NA	CASSLTSGSNEQFF
TRBV24-1	TRBD2	TRBJ2-1	NA	CATSGSSGAYNEQFF
TRBV11-2	NA	TRBJ1-2	NA	CASSYDSYGYTF